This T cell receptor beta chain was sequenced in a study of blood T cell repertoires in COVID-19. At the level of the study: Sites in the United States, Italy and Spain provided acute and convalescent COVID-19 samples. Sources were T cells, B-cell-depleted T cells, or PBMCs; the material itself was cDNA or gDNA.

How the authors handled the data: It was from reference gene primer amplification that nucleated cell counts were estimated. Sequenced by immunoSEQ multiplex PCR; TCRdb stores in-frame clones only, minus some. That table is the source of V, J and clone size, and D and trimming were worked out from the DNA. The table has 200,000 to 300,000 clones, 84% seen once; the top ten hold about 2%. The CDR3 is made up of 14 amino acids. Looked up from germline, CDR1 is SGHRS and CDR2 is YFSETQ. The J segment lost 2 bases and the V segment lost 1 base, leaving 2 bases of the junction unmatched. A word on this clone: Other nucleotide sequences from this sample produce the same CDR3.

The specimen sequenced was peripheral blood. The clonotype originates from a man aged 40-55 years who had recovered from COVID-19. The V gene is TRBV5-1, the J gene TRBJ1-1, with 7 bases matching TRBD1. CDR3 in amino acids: CASSLQGGNTEAFF. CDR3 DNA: TGCGCCAGCAGCTTGCAGGGGGGAAACACTGAAGCTTTCTTT. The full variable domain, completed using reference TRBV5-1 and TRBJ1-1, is KAGVTQTPRYLIKTRGQQVTLSCSPISGHRSVSWYQQTPGQGLQFLFEYFSETQRNKGNFPGRFSGRQFSNSRSEMNVSTLELGDSALYLCASSLQGGNTEAFFGQGTRLTVV.